The 13 T cell receptor beta chains below were found in one sample sequenced in a study of CD8+ T cells in alopecia areata. The treatment is: oral pan-JAK inhibitor, 5-10 mg twice daily. RNA was isolated and reverse transcribed to cDNA, the sequencing template. Measured with immunoSEQ multiplex PCR; TCRdb has only the in-frame clones, and not every one. The sample carries over 150,000 clones, 45% to 65% recorded once. The sample in question was CD4+ T cells sorted from blood, obtained at week 4, from a patient treated with tofacitinib. The receptors were gathered from a human donor with alopecia areata.

This rearrangement joins TRBV30 to TRBJ2-5; D not resolved. This CDR3 has 14 residues. The germline V gene has CDR1 GTSNPN and CDR2 SVGIG (reference sequence). V dropped 0 bases and J dropped 5 bases, with 13 bases sitting between them. The CDR3 sequence is CAWSVLGPGETQYF. CDR3 DNA: TGTGCCTGGAGTGTACTTGGGCCTGGGGAGACCCAGTACTTC.

This chain connects TRBV9 to TRBJ2-3; D not resolved. CDR3 length: 14 amino acids. Germline lookup yields CDR1 SGDLS and CDR2 YYNGEE. Trimming cost V 1 base and J 0 bases, with 6 bases left between them. The CDR3 DNA sequence: TGTGCCAGCAGCGTAAGATCTAGCACAGATACGCAGTATTTT. Translating it yields CASSVRSSTDTQYF.

This sequence joins TRBV30 and TRBJ2-1; the match to TRBD1 covers 8 bases. Germline V CDR1 and CDR2: GTSNPN, SVGIG (reference sequence). The V and J ends lost 0 bases and 6 bases, in that order; junction bases with no gene match: 4. CDR3 size: 14 residues. The CDR3 reads CAWSVGQAFNEQFF. The CDR3 DNA is TGTGCCTGGAGTGTGGGACAGGCTTTCAATGAGCAGTTCTTC. Together with reference TRBV30 and TRBJ2-1, the CDR3 gives the full variable domain: SQTIHQWPATLVQPVGSPLSLECTVEGTSNPNLYWYRQAAGRGLQLLFYSVGIGQISSEVPQNLSASRPQDRQFILSSKKLLLSDSGFYLCAWSVGQAFNEQFFGPGTRLTVL.

The V call is TRBV5-6, the J call TRBJ2-7; D uncertain. CDR3 length: 12 residues. Trimming took off 1 base at V and 6 bases at J, with 8 bases between the two ends. Germline CDR1 SGHDT, CDR2 YYEEEE. CDR3 DNA: TGTGCCAGCAGCTTGCTGGGGATCGAGCAGTACTTC. Translated: CASSLLGIEQYF.

J is TRBJ2-7 and V is TRBV12-5; D is unresolved. The germline V gene has CDR1 LGHNT and CDR2 FRNRAP. The CDR3 is 11 amino acids. Trimming removed 6 bases from V and 4 bases from J, with 7 bases in between. For the CDR3, the DNA is TGTGCTAGTGGAATGCTTTACGAGCAGTACTTC. The encoded protein is CASGMLYEQYF.

The chain employs TRBV30 and TRBJ1-3, with TRBD1 matching 8 bases. The CDR3 is 14 amino acids. Germline V gene data show CDR1 as GTSNPN and CDR2 as SVGIG (reference sequence). The V segment lost 5 bases and the J segment 1 base; nucleotides outside the gene matches: 4. The CDR3 region is CAWRQGRSGNTIYF. The CDR3 nucleotides read TGTGCCTGGCGACAGGGGAGATCTGGAAACACCATATATTTT.

This clone has a handful of counts. DNA of the CDR3: TGTGCCAGCAGCCATCAAGGGCGGGGGACGGACGAGCAGTACTTC. It encodes CASSHQGRGTDEQYF. The chain has TRBV14 and TRBJ2-7, with 7 bases identical to TRBD2. The CDR3 consists of 15 residues. Unmatched junction bases numbered 10, after V lost 3 bases and J lost 5 bases. In germline, CDR1 is SGHDN, CDR2 FVKESK.

The chain uses TRBV30 and TRBJ1-4, with D perhaps matching TRBD1 (6 bases). Per the germline V gene, CDR1 is GTSNPN and CDR2 is SVGIG (reference sequence). The CDR3 consists of 14 residues. V lost 2 bases and J lost 3, with 10 bases in between. The CDR3 sequence is CAWSLGGPNEKLFF. CDR3 sequence (DNA): TGTGCCTGGAGTCTGGGGGGGCCTAATGAAAAACTGTTTTTT.

This sequence joins TRBV7-8 and TRBJ1-6; no clear D. Germline V CDR1 and CDR2: SGHVS, FQNEAQ. The V and J ends lost 1 base and 14 bases respectively, with 15 bases between them. The CDR3 consists of 14 residues. The CDR3 is CASSLDSRAGSLHF. CDR3 DNA sequence: TGTGCCAGCAGCTTAGATTCGAGGGCGGGATCCCTCCACTTT.

This clone was counted between two and nine times. This chain joins TRBV18 and TRBJ2-7; D is possibly TRBD1 (6 bases). CDR1 and CDR2 (germline): KGHSH, LQKENI. This CDR3 comprises 13 residues. The V end was cut by 2 bases, the J end by 6 bases, with 11 bases between. CDR3 sequence: CASSPETGGEQYF. The CDR3 coding sequence is TGTGCCAGCTCACCAGAGACAGGAGGCGAGCAGTACTTC.

This clone was recorded only once. V and J are TRBV29-1 and TRBJ2-3; 10 nucleotides match TRBD1. V lost 4 bases to trimming and J lost 1 base; unmatched junction nucleotides: 2. Germline CDR1 and CDR2: SQVTM and ANQGSEA. The length of the CDR3 is 14 residues. The CDR3 region is CSVAGTGGTDTQYF. CDR3 in DNA: TGCAGCGTTGCGGGGACAGGGGGCACAGATACGCAGTATTTT.

CDR3 amino acids: CASSPGGQGAYGYTF. The CDR3, as DNA: TGTGCCAGCAGTCCGGGGGGACAGGGGGCGTATGGCTACACCTTC. This chain joins TRBV6-5 and TRBJ1-2; TRBD1 agrees at 12 bases. The CDR3 consists of 15 residues. Trimming cost V 5 bases and J 5 bases; bases outside gene matches: 6. Germline-derived CDR1 and CDR2 are MNHEY and SVGAGI.

The chain uses TRBV6-5 and TRBJ2-5, with 8 positions matching TRBD1. Trimming took 2 bases from V and 6 from J; bases not matched to a gene: 5. CDR3 length: 14 amino acids. Germline loops: CDR1 MNHEY, CDR2 SVGAGI. Written as DNA, the CDR3 is TGTGCCAGCAGTTACCGGGGACAGGTGAAGACCCAGTACTTC. It translates to CASSYRGQVKTQYF.